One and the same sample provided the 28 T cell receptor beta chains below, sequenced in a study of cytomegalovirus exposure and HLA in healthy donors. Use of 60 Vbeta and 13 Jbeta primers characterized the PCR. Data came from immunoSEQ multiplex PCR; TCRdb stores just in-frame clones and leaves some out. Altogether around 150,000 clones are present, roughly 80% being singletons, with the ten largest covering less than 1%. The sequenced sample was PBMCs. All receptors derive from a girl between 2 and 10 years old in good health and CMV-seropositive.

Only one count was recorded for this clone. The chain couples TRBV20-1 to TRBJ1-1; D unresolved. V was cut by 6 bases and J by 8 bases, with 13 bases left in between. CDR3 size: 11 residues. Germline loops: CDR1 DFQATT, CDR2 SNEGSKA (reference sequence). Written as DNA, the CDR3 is TGCAGTGCCATAGACGGAGTAGAAGCTTTCTTT. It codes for CSAIDGVEAFF.

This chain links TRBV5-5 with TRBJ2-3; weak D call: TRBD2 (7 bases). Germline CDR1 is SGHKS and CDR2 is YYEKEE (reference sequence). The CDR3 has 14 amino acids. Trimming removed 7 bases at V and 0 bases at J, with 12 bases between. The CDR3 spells CASWAGASTDTQYF. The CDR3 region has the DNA TGTGCCAGCTGGGCGGGGGCCAGCACAGATACGCAGTATTTT.

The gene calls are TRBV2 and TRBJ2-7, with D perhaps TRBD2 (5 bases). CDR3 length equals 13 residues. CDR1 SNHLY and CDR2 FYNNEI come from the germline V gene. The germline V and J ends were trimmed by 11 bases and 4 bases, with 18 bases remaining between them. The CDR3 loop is CASGSAPTYEQYF. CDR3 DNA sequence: TGTGCCTCTGGGAGCGCACCAACTTACGAGCAGTACTTC.

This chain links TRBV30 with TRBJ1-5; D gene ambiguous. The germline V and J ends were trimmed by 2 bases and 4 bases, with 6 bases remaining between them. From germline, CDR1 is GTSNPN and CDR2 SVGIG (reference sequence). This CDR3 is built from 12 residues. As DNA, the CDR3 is TGTGCCTGGAGTTATGTGAATCAGCCCCAGCATTTT. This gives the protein CAWSYVNQPQHF.

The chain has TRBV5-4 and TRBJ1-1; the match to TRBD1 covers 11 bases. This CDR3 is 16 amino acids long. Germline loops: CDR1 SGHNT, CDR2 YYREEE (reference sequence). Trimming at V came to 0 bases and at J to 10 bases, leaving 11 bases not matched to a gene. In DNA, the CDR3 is TGTGCCAGCAGCTTGGGCCATGGGACAGGGGGGGAGAGAGCTTTCTTT. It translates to CASSLGHGTGGERAFF.

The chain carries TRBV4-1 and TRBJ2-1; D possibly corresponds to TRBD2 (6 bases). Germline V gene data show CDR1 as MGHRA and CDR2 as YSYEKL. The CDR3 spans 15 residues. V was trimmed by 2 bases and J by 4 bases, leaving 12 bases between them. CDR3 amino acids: CASSQKLASYNEQFF. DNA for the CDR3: TGCGCCAGCAGCCAAAAGCTAGCGAGTTACAATGAGCAGTTCTTC.

The CDR3 sequence: CASSLATLQFF. The CDR3 DNA sequence: TGTGCCAGCAGCTTGGCCACCCTACAGTTCTTC. J is TRBJ2-1 and V is TRBV5-6; D gene ambiguous. Germline V gene lookup returns CDR1 SGHDT and CDR2 YYEEEE. Trimming shortened V by 0 bases and J by 13 bases, and 8 bases separated the two germline ends. The CDR3 runs 11 residues.

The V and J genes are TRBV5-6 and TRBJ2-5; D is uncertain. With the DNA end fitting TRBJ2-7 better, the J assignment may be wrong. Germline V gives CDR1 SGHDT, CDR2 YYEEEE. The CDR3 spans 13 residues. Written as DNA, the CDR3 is TGTGCCAGCAGCTTGAAGTCAGGCTCCGAGCAGTACTTC. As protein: CASSLKSGSEQYF.

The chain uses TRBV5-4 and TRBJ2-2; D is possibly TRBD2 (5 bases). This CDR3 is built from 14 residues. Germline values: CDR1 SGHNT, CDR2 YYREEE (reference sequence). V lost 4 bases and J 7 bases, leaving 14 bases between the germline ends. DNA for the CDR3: TGTGCCAGCAGCCTTCCTAGCATGGACGGGGAGCTGTTTTTT. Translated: CASSLPSMDGELFF.

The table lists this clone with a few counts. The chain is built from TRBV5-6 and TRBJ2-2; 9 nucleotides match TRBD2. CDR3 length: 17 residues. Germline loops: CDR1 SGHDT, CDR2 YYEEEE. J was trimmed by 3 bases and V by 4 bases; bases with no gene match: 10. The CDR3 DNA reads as TGTGCCAGCAGCCCGAATCCCCTAGCGGGATACACCGGGGAGCTGTTTTTT. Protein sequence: CASSPNPLAGYTGELFF.

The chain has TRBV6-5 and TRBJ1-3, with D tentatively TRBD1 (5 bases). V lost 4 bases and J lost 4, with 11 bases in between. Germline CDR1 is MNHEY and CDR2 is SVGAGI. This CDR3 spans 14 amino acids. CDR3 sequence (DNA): TGTGCCAGCAGTTCCCAGGGAGGCGGAAACACCATATATTTT. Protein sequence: CASSSQGGGNTIYF.

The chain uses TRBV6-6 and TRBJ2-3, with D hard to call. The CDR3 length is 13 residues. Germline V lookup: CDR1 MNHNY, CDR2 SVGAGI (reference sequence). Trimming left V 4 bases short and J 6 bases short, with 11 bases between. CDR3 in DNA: TGTGCCAGCAGTTCTCCGAGCTTGGATACGCAGTATTTT. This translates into CASSSPSLDTQYF.

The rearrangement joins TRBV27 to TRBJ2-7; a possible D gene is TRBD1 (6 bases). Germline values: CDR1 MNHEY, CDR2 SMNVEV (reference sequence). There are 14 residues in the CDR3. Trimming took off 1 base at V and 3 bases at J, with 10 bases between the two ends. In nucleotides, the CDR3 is TGTGCCAGCAGTTTATTCGGCAGGGGCTACGAGCAGTACTTC. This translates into CASSLFGRGYEQYF.

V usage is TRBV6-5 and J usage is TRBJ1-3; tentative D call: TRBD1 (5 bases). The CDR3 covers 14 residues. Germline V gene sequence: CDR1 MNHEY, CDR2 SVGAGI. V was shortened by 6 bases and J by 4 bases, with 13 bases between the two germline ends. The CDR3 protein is CASRPQGAGNTIYF. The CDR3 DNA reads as TGTGCCAGCAGACCCCAGGGTGCCGGAAACACCATATATTTT.

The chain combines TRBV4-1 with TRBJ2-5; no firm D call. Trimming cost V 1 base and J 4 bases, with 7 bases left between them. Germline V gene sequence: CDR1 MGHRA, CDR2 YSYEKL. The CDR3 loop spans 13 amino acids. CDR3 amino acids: CASSQVVRETQYF. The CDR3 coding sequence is TGCGCCAGCAGCCAAGTCGTCAGAGAGACCCAGTACTTC.

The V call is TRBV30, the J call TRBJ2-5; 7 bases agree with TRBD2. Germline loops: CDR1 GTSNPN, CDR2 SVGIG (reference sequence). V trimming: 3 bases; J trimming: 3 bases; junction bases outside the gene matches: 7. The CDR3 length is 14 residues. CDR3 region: CAWRLTGGKETQYF. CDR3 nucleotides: TGTGCCTGGAGGTTAACGGGAGGTAAAGAGACCCAGTACTTC.

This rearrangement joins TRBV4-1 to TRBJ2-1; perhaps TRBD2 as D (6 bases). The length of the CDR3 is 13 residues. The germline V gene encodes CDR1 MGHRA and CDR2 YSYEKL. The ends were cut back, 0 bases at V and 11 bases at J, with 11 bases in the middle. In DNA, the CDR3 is TGCGCCAGCAGCCAAGAGTGGAGGACTAAGCAGTTCTTC. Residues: CASSQEWRTKQFF.

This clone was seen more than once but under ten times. The CDR3 sequence: CASSPPVGRVIYNEQFF. The CDR3 DNA sequence: TGCGCCAGCAGCCCTCCGGTGGGCAGGGTAATCTACAATGAGCAGTTCTTC. J is TRBJ2-1 and V is TRBV4-1; possible D gene TRBD1, 5 bases. Germline values: CDR1 MGHRA, CDR2 YSYEKL. The V end lost 4 bases, the J end lost 3 bases, and 19 bases lay between the germline ends. This CDR3 has 17 amino acids.

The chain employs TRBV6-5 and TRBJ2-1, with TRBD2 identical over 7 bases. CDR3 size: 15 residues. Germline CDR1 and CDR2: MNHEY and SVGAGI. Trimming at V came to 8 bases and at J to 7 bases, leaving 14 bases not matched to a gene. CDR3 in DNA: TGTGCCAGCGGCGTAGCGGGCAACAGTATAAATGAGCAGTTCTTC. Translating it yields CASGVAGNSINEQFF.

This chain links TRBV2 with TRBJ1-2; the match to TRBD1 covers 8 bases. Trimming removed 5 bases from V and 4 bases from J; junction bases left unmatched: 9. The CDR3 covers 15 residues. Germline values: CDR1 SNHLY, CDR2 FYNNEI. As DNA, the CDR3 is TGTGCCAGCAGTCCTCCGGGACAGGCCTTCTATGGCTACACCTTC. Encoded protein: CASSPPGQAFYGYTF.

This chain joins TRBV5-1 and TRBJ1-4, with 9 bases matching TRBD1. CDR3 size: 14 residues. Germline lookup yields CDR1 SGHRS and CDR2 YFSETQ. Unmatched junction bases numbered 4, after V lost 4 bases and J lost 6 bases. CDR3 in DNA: TGCGCCAGCAGCCCGGACAGGGGAGATGAAAAACTGTTTTTT. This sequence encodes CASSPDRGDEKLFF. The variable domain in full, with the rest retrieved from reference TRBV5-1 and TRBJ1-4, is KAGVTQTPRYLIKTRGQQVTLSCSPISGHRSVSWYQQTPGQGLQFLFEYFSETQRNKGNFPGRFSGRQFSNSRSEMNVSTLELGDSALYLCASSPDRGDEKLFFGSGTQLSVL.

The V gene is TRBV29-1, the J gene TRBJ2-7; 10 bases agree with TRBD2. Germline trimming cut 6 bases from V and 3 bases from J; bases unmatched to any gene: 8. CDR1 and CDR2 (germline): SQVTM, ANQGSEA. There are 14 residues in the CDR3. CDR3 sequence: CSVGSGRFGYEQYF. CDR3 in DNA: TGCAGCGTGGGTAGCGGGAGGTTCGGCTACGAGCAGTACTTC.

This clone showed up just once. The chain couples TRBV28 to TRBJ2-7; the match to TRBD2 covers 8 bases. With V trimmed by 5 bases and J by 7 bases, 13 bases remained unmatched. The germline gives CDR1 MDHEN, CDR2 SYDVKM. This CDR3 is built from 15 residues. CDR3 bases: TGTGCCAGCAGTGTGCCGGGACTAGTCGTCTGGGAGCAGTACTTC. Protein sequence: CASSVPGLVVWEQYF.

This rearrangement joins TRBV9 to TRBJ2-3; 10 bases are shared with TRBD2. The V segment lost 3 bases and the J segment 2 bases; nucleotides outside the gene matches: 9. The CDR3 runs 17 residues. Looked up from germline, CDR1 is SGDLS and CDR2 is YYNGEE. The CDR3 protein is CASSGAPLAGITDTQYF. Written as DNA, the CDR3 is TGTGCCAGCAGCGGGGCACCACTAGCGGGAATCACAGATACGCAGTATTTT.

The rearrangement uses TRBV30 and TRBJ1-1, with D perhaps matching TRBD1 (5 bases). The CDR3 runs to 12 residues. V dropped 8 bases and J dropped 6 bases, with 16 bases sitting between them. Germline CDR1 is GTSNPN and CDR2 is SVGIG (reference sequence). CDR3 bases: TGTGCCCAAGTTATGGGGCGTGCTGAAGCTTTCTTT. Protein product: CAQVMGRAEAFF.

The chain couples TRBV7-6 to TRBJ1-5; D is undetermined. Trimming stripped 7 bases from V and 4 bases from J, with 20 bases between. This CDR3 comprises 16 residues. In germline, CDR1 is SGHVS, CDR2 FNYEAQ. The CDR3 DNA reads TGTGCCAGCACCCAGGAGGGAGGATACGGTAATCAGCCCCAGCATTTT. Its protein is CASTQEGGYGNQPQHF. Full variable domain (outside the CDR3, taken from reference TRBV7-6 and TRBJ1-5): GAGVSQSPRYKVTKRGQDVALRCDPISGHVSLYWYRQALGQGPEFLTYFNYEAQQDKSGLPNDRFSAERPEGSISTLTIQRTEQRDSAMYRCASTQEGGYGNQPQHFGDGTRLSIL.

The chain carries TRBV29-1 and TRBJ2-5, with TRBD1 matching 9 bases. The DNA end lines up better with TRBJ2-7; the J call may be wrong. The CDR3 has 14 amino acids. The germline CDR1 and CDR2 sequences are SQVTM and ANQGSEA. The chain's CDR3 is CSVLPDRGSSEQYF. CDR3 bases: TGCAGCGTTTTACCTGACAGGGGGTCTTCCGAGCAGTACTTC.

The CDR3 coding sequence is TGTGCCTGGACTGCCAGGGCGTTGGATGGCTACACCTTC. This encodes CAWTARALDGYTF. The chain employs TRBV30 and TRBJ1-2; a possible D gene is TRBD1 (5 bases). The length of the CDR3 is 13 residues. With 4 bases removed from V and 6 bases from J, the gap between germline ends came to 15 bases. CDR1 and CDR2 (germline): GTSNPN, SVGIG (reference sequence).